Listed here are 27 T cell receptor beta chains from one sample, sequenced in a study of T cells in Graves' hyperthyroidism and ophthalmopathy. Amplified TCR beta CDR3 regions came from RNA transcripts. Carried out on the TCR CDR3, a first-round RT-PCR used the HTBI primer set. TCRdb independently ran MiXCR on the multiplex PCR reads; one entry per CDR3 protein. The table has 550,000 to 850,000 distinct CDR3 sequences, roughly 20% seen once. Material for sequencing was blood. These receptors originate from a woman aged 45-59 years with Graves' hyperthyroidism that later progressed to Graves' ophthalmopathy.

The chain recombines TRBV27 with TRBJ2-1, with 12 bases fitting TRBD2. This CDR3 contains 17 residues. Germline V gene lookup returns CDR1 MNHEY and CDR2 SMNVEV (reference sequence). Unmatched junction bases numbered 9, after V lost 5 bases and J lost 4 bases. The CDR3 reads CASSALLAGGPYNEQFF. DNA for the CDR3: TGTGCCAGCAGTGCCCTCCTAGCGGGGGGGCCGTACAATGAGCAGTTCTTC.

The chain recombines TRBV7-9 with TRBJ2-2, with D hard to call. V lost 3 bases and J 1 base, leaving 18 bases between the germline ends. This CDR3 is built from 18 residues. Looked up from germline, CDR1 is SEHNR and CDR2 is FQNEAQ (reference sequence). CDR3 in DNA: TGTGCCAGCAGCTTCCCGATTAACGCCAGGAGGAACACCGGGGAGCTGTTTTTT. Translating gives CASSFPINARRNTGELFF. Based on the CDR3 plus reference TRBV7-9 and TRBJ2-2, the full variable domain is DTGVSQNPRHKITKRGQNVTFRCDPISEHNRLYWYRQTLGQGPEFLTYFQNEAQLEKSRLLSDRFSAERPKGSFSTLEIQRTEQGDSAMYLCASSFPINARRNTGELFFGEGSRLTVL.

The chain uses TRBV5-1 and TRBJ1-5; D unresolved. Germline assignment: CDR1 SGHRS and CDR2 YFSETQ. Between the trimmed V and J ends, which lost 6 bases and 0 bases, there was a span of 7 bases. This CDR3 has 13 amino acids. Here the CDR3 DNA reads TGCGCCAGCAAACGAGATAGCAATCAGCCCCAGCATTTT. Residues: CASKRDSNQPQHF. Looking up the rest from reference TRBV5-1 and TRBJ1-5 gives the full variable domain: KAGVTQTPRYLIKTRGQQVTLSCSPISGHRSVSWYQQTPGQGLQFLFEYFSETQRNKGNFPGRFSGRQFSNSRSEMNVSTLELGDSALYLCASKRDSNQPQHFGDGTRLSIL.

The rearrangement uses TRBV14 and TRBJ2-1; 8 nucleotides line up with TRBD2. Germline CDR1 SGHDN, CDR2 FVKESK. The J segment lost 0 bases and the V segment lost 0 bases, leaving 7 bases of the junction unmatched. There are 18 residues in the CDR3. As DNA, the CDR3 is TGTGCCAGCAGCCAAGATTTTGCGGCGGGAGGCTCCTACAATGAGCAGTTCTTC. The encoded protein is CASSQDFAAGGSYNEQFF.

This clonotype was detected ten times or more. The rearrangement links TRBV3-1 to TRBJ2-5, with D perhaps matching TRBD1 or TRBD2 (5 bases each). The germline gives CDR1 LGHDT, CDR2 YNNKEL (reference sequence). Trimming shortened V by 0 bases and J by 4 bases, and 9 bases separated the two germline ends. The CDR3 runs 14 residues. The CDR3: CASSQDPGPETQYF. The DNA for the CDR3 is TGTGCCAGCAGCCAAGATCCGGGACCAGAGACCCAGTACTTC.

This clonotype was recorded many times. The chain is built from TRBV20-1 and TRBJ2-7; D is unclear. V gave up 7 bases and J gave up 0 bases, with 13 bases separating them. The CDR3 length is 13 residues. Germline CDR1 DFQATT, CDR2 SNEGSKA (reference sequence). CDR3 DNA: TGCAGTGTCATTACGGCCAGCTCCTACGAGCAGTACTTC. It encodes CSVITASSYEQYF.

This clonotype occurred many times. The J gene is TRBJ2-5, the V gene TRBV2; D perhaps matches TRBD2 (5 bases). Between the trimmed V and J ends, which lost 4 bases and 1 base, there was a span of 10 bases. The CDR3 covers 14 residues. Germline CDR1 reads SNHLY; CDR2 reads FYNNEI. CDR3 nucleotides: TGTGCCAGCAGTGCGAGGGCGGTCCAAGAGACCCAGTACTTC. Its translation: CASSARAVQETQYF.

This clonotype has just a few counts. This sequence joins TRBV9 and TRBJ1-1, with 7 bases that match TRBD1. CDR3 length equals 14 residues. The germline CDR1 and CDR2 sequences are SGDLS and YYNGEE. Trimming at V came to 2 bases and at J to 2 bases, leaving 3 bases not matched to a gene. The CDR3 reads CASSVTGHNTEAFF. In nucleotides, the CDR3 is TGTGCCAGCAGCGTGACAGGGCACAACACTGAAGCTTTCTTT.

This clonotype was counted many times. This chain connects TRBV3-1 to TRBJ1-1; maybe TRBD1 (5 bases). The CDR3 contains 13 residues. Trimming removed 5 bases at V and 9 bases at J, with 16 bases between. Germline V gene lookup returns CDR1 LGHDT and CDR2 YNNKEL (reference sequence). CDR3 region: CASSRGAQSKAFF. The CDR3 DNA reads TGTGCCAGCAGCAGGGGAGCACAAAGCAAAGCTTTCTTT.

The chain uses TRBV5-1 and TRBJ2-3; D gene ambiguous. CDR1 and CDR2 (germline): SGHRS, YFSETQ. V lost 6 bases and J lost 4, with 9 bases in between. The CDR3 sequence is 12 residues long. The CDR3 protein is CASILLPDTQYF. The DNA of the CDR3 is TGCGCCAGCATCTTACTACCAGATACGCAGTATTTT.

The rearrangement links TRBV5-4 to TRBJ1-1, with 9 bases matching TRBD1. This CDR3 contains 18 residues. Germline V lookup: CDR1 SGHNT, CDR2 YYREEE (reference sequence). V was pared by 1 base and J by 0 bases, with 10 bases of the junction left unmatched. This chain's CDR3 is CASSLPGQGLGMNTEAFF. The CDR3 nucleotides are TGTGCCAGCAGCTTGCCCGGACAGGGGTTGGGCATGAACACTGAAGCTTTCTTT. The whole variable domain, filled in from reference TRBV5-4 and TRBJ1-1, reads ETGVTQSPTHLIKTRGQQVTLRCSSQSGHNTVSWYQQALGQGPQFIFQYYREEENGRGNFPPRFSGLQFPNYSSELNVNALELDDSALYLCASSLPGQGLGMNTEAFFGQGTRLTVV.

This clonotype has only a few counts. This rearrangement joins TRBV6-9 to TRBJ2-7; 7 positions agree with TRBD2. Germline V gene sequence: CDR1 MNHGY, CDR2 SVAAGI. With 4 bases clipped from V and 4 bases from J, the junction kept 4 bases outside the gene matches. This CDR3 is built from 13 residues. CDR3 protein: CASSSRLAYEQYF. The CDR3 bases are TGTGCCAGCAGTTCCAGACTAGCTTACGAGCAGTACTTC.

This clonotype was picked up a small number of times. CDR3 in DNA: TGCAGCGTCGTGGACAGGGAGGCCACTGAAGCTTTCTTT. Translated, it gives CSVVDREATEAFF. The chain links TRBV29-1 to TRBJ1-1, with 8 positions matching TRBD1. Germline values: CDR1 SQVTM, CDR2 ANQGSEA. Trimming cost V 6 bases and J 4 bases; bases outside gene matches: 7. The CDR3 consists of 13 residues. The whole variable domain, remainder taken from reference TRBV29-1 and TRBJ1-1, is SAVISQKPSRDICQRGTSLTIQCQVDSQVTMMFWYRQQPGQSLTLIATANQGSEATYESGFVIDKFPISRPNLTFSTLTVSNMSPEDSSIYLCSVVDREATEAFFGQGTRLTVV.

This clonotype came up many times. The gene calls are TRBV9 and TRBJ1-1; D not certain. Germline V gene sequence: CDR1 SGDLS, CDR2 YYNGEE. There are 13 residues in the CDR3. Between the trimmed V and J ends, which lost 1 base and 1 base, there was a span of 5 bases. The CDR3 sequence is CASSVLGNTEAFF. Here the CDR3 DNA reads TGTGCCAGCAGCGTATTAGGGAACACTGAAGCTTTCTTT.

This clonotype was observed at least ten times. As DNA, the CDR3 is TGTGCCAGCAGGATGACAGGGAGCACTGAAGCTTTCTTT. It codes for CASRMTGSTEAFF. This sequence joins TRBV6-1 and TRBJ1-1; 7 positions match TRBD1. The germline CDR1 and CDR2 sequences are MNHNS and SASEGT. After removal of 6 bases from V and 4 bases from J, the junction contained 5 bases not matched to a gene. The CDR3 covers 13 residues.

The V call is TRBV19, the J call TRBJ2-3; D is unresolved. Germline values: CDR1 LNHDA, CDR2 SQIVND (reference sequence). Trimming shortened V by 10 bases and J by 0 bases, and 23 bases separated the two germline ends. The CDR3 is 17 residues long. CDR3 DNA sequence: TGTGCCACCAACTCGCCCTCTCGACTCGACAGCACAGATACGCAGTATTTT. Its protein is CATNSPSRLDSTDTQYF.

This clonotype was counted a few times. This sequence joins TRBV3-1 and TRBJ2-6; possible D gene TRBD1, 5 bases. The CDR3 has 17 residues. The ends were cut back, 4 bases at V and 1 base at J, with 14 bases in the middle. Germline V lookup: CDR1 LGHDT, CDR2 YNNKEL (reference sequence). CDR3 sequence: CASSPRAAGSGANVLTF. The CDR3 DNA sequence: TGTGCCAGCAGCCCCAGGGCCGCAGGGTCTGGGGCCAACGTCCTGACTTTC.

The rearrangement links TRBV29-1 to TRBJ2-1; 11 nucleotides match TRBD1. The CDR3 is 15 residues long. Germline V gene lookup returns CDR1 SQVTM and CDR2 ANQGSEA. V lost 8 bases to trimming and J lost 4 bases; unmatched junction nucleotides: 10. The CDR3 region has the DNA TGCAGCACCCGCGGGGGGACAGGGGGATACAATGAGCAGTTCTTC. Encoded protein: CSTRGGTGGYNEQFF.

This clonotype showed up just a few times. The V and J genes are TRBV24-1 and TRBJ2-5, with 11 bases lining up with TRBD1. Germline-derived CDR1 and CDR2 are KGHDR and SFDVKD. The V gene end was trimmed by 3 bases and the J gene end by 5 bases; junction bases not matched to a gene: 4. The length of the CDR3 is 15 residues. The CDR3 spells CATSDRTGGRETQYF. The CDR3, as DNA: TGTGCCACCAGTGATAGGACAGGGGGCCGTGAGACCCAGTACTTC.

This clonotype occurred a few times. V usage is TRBV20-1 and J usage is TRBJ1-1; 7 bases are a match to TRBD1. The CDR3 length is 16 residues. Unmatched junction bases numbered 10, after V lost 3 bases and J lost 0 bases. Germline CDR1 reads DFQATT; CDR2 reads SNEGSKA (reference sequence). The CDR3 DNA is TGCAGTGCTAGGGAACTAGGGGGCGCCCTGAACACTGAAGCTTTCTTT. It is translated as CSARELGGALNTEAFF.

This clonotype was recorded at least ten times. The CDR3 sequence: CASSQREGTEAFF. The CDR3 DNA sequence: TGTGCCAGCTCACAGAGGGAGGGCACTGAAGCTTTCTTT. This chain uses TRBV18 with TRBJ1-1; D is undetermined. The CDR3 sequence is 13 residues long. Germline V CDR1 and CDR2: KGHSH, LQKENI. V lost 4 bases and J 4 bases, leaving 10 bases between the germline ends.

In this sample, this clonotype turned up many times. The genes are TRBV3-1 and TRBJ2-1; perhaps TRBD2 as D (6 bases). Germline lookup yields CDR1 LGHDT and CDR2 YNNKEL (reference sequence). The V and J ends lost 0 bases and 7 bases respectively, with 10 bases between them. The CDR3 sequence is 14 residues long. The CDR3, as DNA: TGTGCCAGCAGCCAAGAAGCGACTAGTAATGAGCAGTTCTTC. Translating it yields CASSQEATSNEQFF.

This clonotype was counted only a few times. This chain links TRBV7-2 with TRBJ1-1; no firm D call. Trimming removed 7 bases at V and 4 bases at J, with 10 bases between. This CDR3 has 12 residues. Germline V gene sequence: CDR1 SGHTA, CDR2 FQGNSA. CDR3 loop: CASTPRGTEAFF. The CDR3 nucleotides read TGTGCCAGCACTCCCCGGGGCACTGAAGCTTTCTTT.

CDR3: CASSATSGRTDTQYF. CDR3 nucleotides: TGTGCCAGCAGCGCAACTAGCGGTCGAACAGATACGCAGTATTTT. The chain combines TRBV7-2 with TRBJ2-3; 8 bases agree with TRBD2. The J segment lost 3 bases and the V segment lost 5 bases, leaving 7 bases of the junction unmatched. This CDR3 is built from 15 residues. Germline V lookup: CDR1 SGHTA, CDR2 FQGNSA.

This clonotype was seen many times. The J gene is TRBJ2-7, the V gene TRBV7-3, with D possibly being TRBD1 or TRBD2 (5 bases each). Germline CDR1 is SGHTA and CDR2 is FQGTGA. This CDR3 has 14 amino acids. V was clipped by 2 bases and J by 3 bases, with 11 bases between them. The CDR3 reads CASSLGGRDYEQYF. CDR3 in DNA: TGTGCCAGCAGCTTAGGGGGACGCGACTACGAGCAGTACTTC.

This clonotype has ten or more counts. The chain joins TRBV11-2 to TRBJ2-7, with D possibly being TRBD1 (5 bases). V dropped 4 bases and J dropped 0 bases, with 16 bases sitting between them. This CDR3 is 16 amino acids long. The V gene's germline CDR1 is SGHAT and CDR2 FQNNGV. In nucleotides, the CDR3 is TGTGCCAGCAGCTCGTCAGTAGACAGTTACTCCTACGAGCAGTACTTC. Translated: CASSSSVDSYSYEQYF. Filled out from reference TRBV11-2 and TRBJ2-7, the complete variable domain reads EAGVAQSPRYKIIEKRQSVAFWCNPISGHATLYWYQQILGQGPKLLIQFQNNGVVDDSQLPKDRFSAERLKGVDSTLKIQPAKLEDSAVYLCASSSSVDSYSYEQYFGPGTRLTVT.

V is TRBV29-1 and J is TRBJ2-7; TRBD1 aligns across 9 bases. CDR1 and CDR2 (germline): SQVTM, ANQGSEA. The CDR3 covers 13 residues. J lost 1 base, V lost 5 bases, and 3 bases had no gene match. In nucleotides, the CDR3 is TGCAGCGTTACAGGGGGCGAGTCCTACGAGCAGTACTTC. Protein product: CSVTGGESYEQYF.